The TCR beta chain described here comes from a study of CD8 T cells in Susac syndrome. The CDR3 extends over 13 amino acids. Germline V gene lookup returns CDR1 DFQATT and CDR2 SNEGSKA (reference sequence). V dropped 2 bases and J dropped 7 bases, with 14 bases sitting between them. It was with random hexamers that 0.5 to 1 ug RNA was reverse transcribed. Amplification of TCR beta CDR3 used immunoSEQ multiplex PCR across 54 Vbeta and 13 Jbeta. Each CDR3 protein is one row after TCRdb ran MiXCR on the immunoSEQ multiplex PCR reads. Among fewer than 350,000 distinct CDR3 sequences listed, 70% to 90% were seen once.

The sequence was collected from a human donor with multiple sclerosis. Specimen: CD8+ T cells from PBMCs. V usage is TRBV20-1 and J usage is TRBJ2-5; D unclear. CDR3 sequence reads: CSARSLDEGTQYF. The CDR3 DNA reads TGCAGTGCTAGAAGTCTAGACGAAGGGACCCAGTACTTC.